This T cell receptor (beta chain) was found in a study of a mutant IDH1 vaccine in newly diagnosed glioma. The wider study: Previous treatment comprised radiotherapy, temozolomide, or both, mostly both.

The protocol was immunoSEQ multiplex PCR, while the TCRdb copy is restricted to in-frame clones and leaves out a portion. Here the sample spans some 22,000 clones, approximately 93% being singletons. Germline CDR1 is SGHTA and CDR2 is FQGNSA. CDR3 size: 14 residues. The V gene lost 1 base and the J gene lost 2 bases, with 9 bases spanning the gap. Time point reported: baseline, week 1 (first vaccination visit). Treatment: pre-vaccination baseline after standard-of-care therapy. Here the sequenced sample was PBMCs, taken from a glioma patient treated with radiotherapy, temozolomide or both. J is TRBJ2-7 and V is TRBV7-2; no clear D gene. This clonotype originated in a man aged 25-40 years with glioma. CDR3 amino acids: CASSLVSRTYEQYF. The CDR3 DNA reads TGTGCCAGCAGCTTAGTTTCTAGAACCTACGAGCAGTACTTC.